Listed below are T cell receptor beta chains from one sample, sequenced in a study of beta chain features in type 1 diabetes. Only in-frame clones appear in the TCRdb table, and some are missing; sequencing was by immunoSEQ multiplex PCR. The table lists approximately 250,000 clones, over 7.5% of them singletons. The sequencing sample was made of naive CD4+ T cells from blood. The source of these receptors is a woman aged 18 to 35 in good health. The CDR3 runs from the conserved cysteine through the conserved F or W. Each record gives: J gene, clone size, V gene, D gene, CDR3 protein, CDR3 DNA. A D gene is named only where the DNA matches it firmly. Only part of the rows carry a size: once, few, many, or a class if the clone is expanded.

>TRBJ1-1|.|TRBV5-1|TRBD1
CASSVAGTGFEAFF
TGCGCCAGCAGCGTTGCAGGGACAGGTTTTGAAGCTTTCTTT
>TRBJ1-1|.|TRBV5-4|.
CASSLDRNTEAFF
TGTGCCAGCAGCTTGGACAGGAACACTGAAGCTTTCTTT
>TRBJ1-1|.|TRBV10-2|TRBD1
CASSGTTGAEAFF
TGCGCCAGCAGTGGGACTACAGGGGCTGAAGCTTTCTTT
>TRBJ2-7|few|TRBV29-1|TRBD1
CSGTGTGGSYEQYF
TGCAGCGGTACCGGGACAGGGGGATCCTACGAGCAGTACTTC
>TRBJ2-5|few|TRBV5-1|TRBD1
CASSLGDSHQETQYF
TGCGCCAGCAGCTTGGGGGACAGCCACCAAGAGACCCAGTACTTC
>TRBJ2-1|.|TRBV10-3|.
CAISALAYEQFF
TGTGCCATCAGCGCTCTGGCCTATGAGCAGTTCTTC
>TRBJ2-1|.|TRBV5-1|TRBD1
CASSLEGQSYNEQFF
TGCGCCAGCAGCTTGGAGGGACAGTCCTACAATGAGCAGTTCTTC
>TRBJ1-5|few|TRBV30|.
CAWGQTGSNQPQHF
TGTGCCTGGGGACAGACCGGGAGCAATCAGCCCCAGCATTTT
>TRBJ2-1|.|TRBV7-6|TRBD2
CASSSGTSGTNNEQFF
TGTGCCAGCAGCTCCGGGACTAGCGGGACGAACAATGAGCAGTTCTTC
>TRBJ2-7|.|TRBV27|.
CASREGTYEQYF
TGTGCCAGCAGGGAGGGGACCTACGAGCAGTACTTC
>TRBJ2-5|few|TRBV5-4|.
CASTPGGNEETQYF
TGTGCCAGCACCCCTGGGGGCAACGAAGAGACCCAGTACTTC
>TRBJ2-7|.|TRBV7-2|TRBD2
CASSTTGLAGYPYEQYF
TGTGCCAGCAGCACAACGGGACTAGCGGGATATCCTTACGAGCAGTACTTC
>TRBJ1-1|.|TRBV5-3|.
CARAATGDEAFF
TGTGCCAGAGCCGCCACAGGAGATGAAGCTTTCTTT
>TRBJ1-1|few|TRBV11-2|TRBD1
CASSPLQGMGTEAFF
TGTGCCAGCAGCCCCCTACAGGGGATGGGCACTGAAGCTTTCTTT
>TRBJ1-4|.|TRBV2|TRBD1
CASSTGVSEKLFF
TGTGCCAGCAGTACAGGGGTCAGCGAAAAACTGTTTTTT
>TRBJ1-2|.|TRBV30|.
CAWVHDYGYTF
TGTGCCTGGGTACACGACTATGGCTACACCTTC
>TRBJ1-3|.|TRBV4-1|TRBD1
CASSQQTGVGNTIYF
TGCGCCAGCAGCCAACAGACAGGGGTTGGTAACACCATATATTTT
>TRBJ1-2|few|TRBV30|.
CAWGHSTYTF
TGTGCCTGGGGACATTCTACCTACACCTTC
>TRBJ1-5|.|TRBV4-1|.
CASSQETGGAGQPQHF
TGCGCCAGCAGCCAAGAAACGGGGGGCGCGGGTCAGCCCCAGCATTTT
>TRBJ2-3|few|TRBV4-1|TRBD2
CASSQDPGLAGSSSTDTQYF
TGCGCCAGCAGCCAAGATCCCGGACTAGCGGGATCCTCTAGCACAGATACGCAGTATTTT
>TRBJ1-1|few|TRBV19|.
CASSIDRFQRAEAFF
TGTGCCAGTAGTATAGATCGTTTTCAACGGGCTGAAGCTTTCTTT
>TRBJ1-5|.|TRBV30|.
CAWSKSRYNQPQHF
TGTGCCTGGAGCAAATCGAGATACAATCAGCCCCAGCATTTT
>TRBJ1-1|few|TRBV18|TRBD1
CASSFGTGATTEAFF
TGTGCCAGCTCATTCGGGACAGGGGCAACCACTGAAGCTTTCTTT
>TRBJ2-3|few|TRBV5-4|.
CASSLAFRGVTDTQYF
TGTGCCAGCAGCTTGGCCTTTCGGGGTGTCACAGATACGCAGTATTTT
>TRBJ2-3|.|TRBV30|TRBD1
CAWGWAGGRTTQYF
TGTGCCTGGGGCTGGGCAGGGGGCCGTACTACGCAGTATTTT
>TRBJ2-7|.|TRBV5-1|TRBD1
CASSLVGDRFNEQYF
TGCGCCAGCAGCCTGGTGGGGGACAGGTTCAACGAGCAGTACTTC
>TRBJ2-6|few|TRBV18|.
CASSLKSGANVLTF
TGTGCCAGCTCTCTAAAATCTGGGGCCAACGTCCTGACTTTC
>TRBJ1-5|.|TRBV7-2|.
CASSLRQGSNQPQHF
TGTGCCAGCAGCTTACGGCAGGGTAGCAATCAGCCCCAGCATTTT
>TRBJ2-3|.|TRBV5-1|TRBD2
CASSLVSGSRADTQYF
TGCGCCAGCAGCTTGGTTAGCGGGAGCCGAGCAGATACGCAGTATTTT
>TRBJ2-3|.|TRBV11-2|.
CATTPGSGADTQYF
TGTGCCACCACCCCTGGGAGTGGGGCAGATACGCAGTATTTT
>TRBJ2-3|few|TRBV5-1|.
CASRPMTGSTDTQYF
TGCGCCAGCAGACCCATGACAGGTAGCACAGATACGCAGTATTTT
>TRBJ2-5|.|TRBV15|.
CATSRTTRGVEETQYF
TGTGCCACCAGCAGAACAACTCGCGGCGTCGAGGAGACCCAGTACTTC